This is a list of T cell receptor beta chains from one sample in a study of OX40 agonist ivuxolimab in advanced cancers. The data were produced by immunoSEQ multiplex PCR, yet TCRdb's version contains in-frame clones alone and is incomplete. Of tens of thousands of clones listed, just under 90% are singletons. The starting material was CD4+ or CD8+ T cells sorted from blood, obtained in a trial of the OX40 agonist ivuxolimab. All receptors come from an adult with an advanced solid tumor such as melanoma, head and neck, liver or kidney cancer. Both conserved end residues are trimmed from each CDR3.

>TRBJ1-1|TRBV5-8
ASSLGGNTEAF
>TRBJ1-2|TRBV28
ASSPHPPDRSYGYT
>TRBJ1-5|TRBV4-2
ASSQDLNQPQH
>TRBJ2-7|TRBV28
ASSWPRERGSYEQY
>TRBJ2-1|TRBV11-3
ASSLGQGLAGGAYNEQF
>TRBJ2-3|TRBV5-3
ARSAGRPRSGGSGDTQY
>TRBJ2-1|TRBV5-4
ASSKNQGAREQF
>TRBJ1-2|TRBV6-5
ASSYQSRSRERGYT
>TRBJ2-5|TRBV4-1
ASRRTGTGDMEQY
>TRBJ1-2|TRBV6-1
ASSPINYGYT
>TRBJ2-7|TRBV11-3
ASTGTADYEQY
>TRBJ2-4|TRBV27
ASSPRGATLENIQY
>TRBJ1-6|TRBV7-9
ASSKDPGQGGSPLH
>TRBJ2-7|TRBV6-5
ASSYGTMYYEQY
>TRBJ2-1|TRBV18
ASSTRGLAEHNEQF
>TRBJ2-3|TRBV7-9
ASSPDRGRGQY
>TRBJ2-7|TRBV29-1
SVPGQGSPREQY
>TRBJ2-1|TRBV2
ASRAGGNNEQF
>TRBJ2-5|TRBV27
ASSLLQGGQETQY
>TRBJ1-1|TRBV2
ASSGQGNTEAF
>TRBJ2-1|TRBV28
ASSFQGTTYNEQF
>TRBJ2-3|TRBV10-3
AISRDSNTDTQY
>TRBJ1-3|TRBV9
ASSGRTGVGNTIY
>TRBJ2-5|TRBV14
ASSQGVRAGEETQY
>TRBJ2-7|TRBV28
ASRPVRDRTYEQY
>TRBJ1-3|TRBV28
ASSSPRQSSGNTIY
>TRBJ2-3|TRBV5-4
ASSRQDTQY
>TRBJ2-2|TRBV5-1
ASSPQNIGELF
>TRBJ1-1|TRBV7-8
ASSLYLPGDTEAF
>TRBJ1-4|TRBV28
ASSLKGKGNEKLF
>TRBJ1-5|TRBV2
ASSEQGGQPQH
>TRBJ2-1|TRBV28
ASSELAGGNEQF
>TRBJ2-5|TRBV18
ASSVGSGRETQY
>TRBJ1-6|TRBV5-6
ASRGQTNSPLH
>TRBJ1-1|TRBV6-5
ASSTPGTGKRA
>TRBJ1-6|TRBV5-1
ASSLAVASTNSPLH
>TRBJ2-2|TRBV30
AWSVLPLSGRSSGGELF
>TRBJ2-1|TRBV9
ASSLRTHNEQF
>TRBJ2-2|TRBV4-3
ASSRQTGGSAGELF
>TRBJ2-3|TRBV27
ASNPGGGPTDTQY